This note documents a single T cell receptor (beta chain) sequence. Its matching antigen is unknown. The record originates from a study of T-cell memory formation after mild COVID-19. Background on the study: Each donor largely had its own TCR clusters.

V lost 5 bases, J lost 0 bases, and 11 bases lay in between. The CDR3 runs 14 residues. Per germline, CDR1 SEHNR and CDR2 FQNEAQ (reference sequence). Findings and limits, study-wide: Whereas later expanders leaned CD4+, clones contracting day 15 to 85 showed a balanced CD4/CD8 makeup.

TCRdb redid the calling of the 5' RACE reads with MiXCR, one entry per CDR3 protein. This sample carries approximately 300,000 distinct CDR3 sequences, more than 15% of them seen once, and the ten largest clones take roughly 20%. The sequence came from a young man who had mild COVID-19 (a few samples of this study predate the infection). Cell type and time point are not known. The rearrangement joins TRBV7-9 to TRBJ2-7; D ambiguous. Sequencing was performed on PBMCs or a T cell subset sorted from them (not recorded which). The CDR3 here is CASSLLGSSYEQYF. CDR3 DNA sequence: TGTGCCAGCAGCCTCCTAGGTAGCTCCTACGAGCAGTACTTC.